The next 27 T cell receptor beta chains were all read from a single sample in a study of cytomegalovirus exposure and HLA in healthy donors. Both 60 Vbeta primers and 13 Jbeta primers went into the PCR. TCRdb keeps only in-frame clones here, not all; method: immunoSEQ multiplex PCR. Among about 130,000 clones, around four fifths were seen once, and the ten largest hold roughly 1.2%. Sequencing was performed on PBMCs. These receptors originate from a boy between 10 and 17 years old in good health and CMV-seronegative.

This chain uses TRBV6-5 with TRBJ2-5; tentatively, D is TRBD1 (5 bases). V was trimmed by 0 bases and J by 2 bases, leaving 13 bases between them. There are 16 residues in the CDR3. The germline CDR1 and CDR2 sequences are MNHEY and SVGAGI. CDR3 sequence (DNA): TGTGCCAGCAGTTACTCAGAAGCAGGGCCTCAAGAGACCCAGTACTTC. Translation: CASSYSEAGPQETQYF.

The genes are TRBV5-1 and TRBJ2-5; 7 bases match TRBD1. Germline V gene lookup returns CDR1 SGHRS and CDR2 YFSETQ. Trimming took 4 bases from V and 4 from J; bases not matched to a gene: 7. CDR3 size: 14 residues. The CDR3 loop is CASSRLTGRETQYF. The CDR3 DNA is TGCGCCAGCAGCCGCCTGACAGGGCGAGAGACCCAGTACTTC.

This clone was detected only once. This sequence joins TRBV6-1 and TRBJ1-2; D might be TRBD1 (6 bases). With 7 bases removed from V and 7 bases from J, the gap between germline ends came to 22 bases. Germline V lookup: CDR1 MNHNS, CDR2 SASEGT. The CDR3 extends over 15 amino acids. The CDR3 DNA follows: TGTGCCAGCAATACTGTTGGGACATACTTCTTTGGCTACACCTTC. Translating gives CASNTVGTYFFGYTF.

The CDR3 region has the DNA TGCGCCAGCAGCTTCCTAGCGGGAGGAGGCCCCTACGAGCAGTACTTC. Translation gives CASSFLAGGGPYEQYF. V is TRBV5-1 and J is TRBJ2-7, with TRBD2 identical over 11 bases. The CDR3 has 16 amino acids. Germline loops: CDR1 SGHRS, CDR2 YFSETQ. Trimming cost V 2 bases and J 2 bases; bases outside gene matches: 6. The entire variable domain, with the rest obtained from reference TRBV5-1 and TRBJ2-7, is as follows: KAGVTQTPRYLIKTRGQQVTLSCSPISGHRSVSWYQQTPGQGLQFLFEYFSETQRNKGNFPGRFSGRQFSNSRSEMNVSTLELGDSALYLCASSFLAGGGPYEQYFGPGTRLTVT.

V is TRBV4-1 and J is TRBJ2-1; maybe TRBD1 (6 bases). The CDR3 is 13 residues long. Germline V gene lookup returns CDR1 MGHRA and CDR2 YSYEKL. Trimming took off 4 bases at V and 7 bases at J, with 11 bases between the two ends. The CDR3 reads CASSRLTGNEQFF. CDR3 bases: TGCGCCAGCAGCCGCCTTACAGGGAATGAGCAGTTCTTC.

The chain combines TRBV6-6 with TRBJ2-2; TRBD1 might be the D (5 bases). V shed 7 bases and J shed 3 bases, with 12 bases lying between them. Per the germline V gene, CDR1 is MNHNY and CDR2 is SVGAGI (reference sequence). The CDR3 runs to 14 residues. CDR3 DNA sequence: TGTGCCAGCATGGCAGGGCAGGACACCGGGGAGCTGTTTTTT. Translation gives CASMAGQDTGELFF.

This chain links TRBV25-1 with TRBJ2-7; 14 positions match TRBD2. Germline CDR1 MGHDK, CDR2 SYGVNS. V trimming: 4 bases; J trimming: 2 bases; junction bases outside the gene matches: 1. The CDR3 totals 15 residues. The DNA of the CDR3 is TGTGCCAGCAGTGGGACTAGCGGGAGGACCTACGAGCAGTACTTC. Translating gives CASSGTSGRTYEQYF.

The V and J genes are TRBV11-2 and TRBJ2-1; 8 bases are a match to TRBD2. CDR3 length: 15 amino acids. J gave up 4 bases and V 1 base, and 3 bases lay outside the gene matches. CDR1 is SGHAT, CDR2 FQNNGV, per germline. CDR3 nucleotides: TGTGCCAGCAGCTTAGGTGTAGCGGGGTACAATGAGCAGTTCTTC. Amino acid sequence: CASSLGVAGYNEQFF.

Worth noting for this clone: The sample contains more than one DNA sequence encoding this CDR3. The rearrangement joins TRBV30 to TRBJ1-2; the D gene is possibly TRBD1 (5 bases). Per the germline V gene, CDR1 is GTSNPN and CDR2 is SVGIG (reference sequence). The CDR3 loop spans 11 amino acids. V was pared by 2 bases and J by 8 bases, with 9 bases between. The chain's CDR3 is CAWSPGSGYTF. The CDR3 nucleotides are TGTGCCTGGAGTCCAGGGTCCGGCTACACCTTC.

V and J are TRBV9 and TRBJ2-5; a weak D match, TRBD1 (6 bases). The V gene lost 0 bases and the J gene lost 2 bases, with 11 bases spanning the gap. CDR3 size: 15 residues. Germline-derived CDR1 and CDR2 are SGDLS and YYNGEE. Written as DNA, the CDR3 is TGTGCCAGCAGCGTAGGAGGGACATCGCAAGAGACCCAGTACTTC. This translates into CASSVGGTSQETQYF.

The V call is TRBV4-1, the J call TRBJ2-1, with D maybe TRBD2 (5 bases). Looked up from germline, CDR1 is MGHRA and CDR2 is YSYEKL. CDR3 length: 17 residues. Trimming shortened V by 1 base and J by 0 bases, and 13 bases separated the two germline ends. CDR3 sequence (DNA): TGCGCCAGCAGCCAAGTTCTGGCGGGTCTCTCCTACAATGAGCAGTTCTTC. As protein: CASSQVLAGLSYNEQFF.

The chain joins TRBV7-9 to TRBJ1-3; 7 nucleotides line up with TRBD1. CDR1 SEHNR and CDR2 FQNEAQ come from the germline V gene (reference sequence). The ends lost 5 bases at V and 9 bases at J; junction bases unmatched: 10. This CDR3 has 14 amino acids. CDR3 DNA: TGTGCCAGCAGCCATCAGACAGGGCAGGGCACCATATATTTT. Encoded protein: CASSHQTGQGTIYF. The complete variable domain, with remaining parts taken from reference TRBV7-9 and TRBJ1-3, reads DTGVSQNPRHKITKRGQNVTFRCDPISEHNRLYWYRQTLGQGPEFLTYFQNEAQLEKSRLLSDRFSAERPKGSFSTLEIQRTEQGDSAMYLCASSHQTGQGTIYFGEGSWLTVV.

This clone was observed a handful of times. V gene TRBV7-8 combines with J gene TRBJ2-3; D unclear. Germline assignment: CDR1 SGHVS and CDR2 FQNEAQ. The V end was cut by 3 bases, the J end by 4 bases, with 5 bases between. The CDR3 sequence is 12 residues long. The CDR3 protein is CASSFFADTQYF. In nucleotides, the CDR3 is TGTGCCAGCAGCTTCTTCGCAGATACGCAGTATTTT.

There are a few counts of this clone. V is TRBV4-3 and J is TRBJ2-3; unclear D gene. Germline V gene lookup returns CDR1 LGHNA and CDR2 YSLEER. This CDR3 is built from 13 residues. Trimming took 4 bases from V and 2 from J, leaving 7 bases between them. The CDR3 reads CASSLQITDTQYF. CDR3 nucleotide sequence: TGCGCCAGCAGCCTTCAAATCACAGATACGCAGTATTTT.

DNA for the CDR3: TGTGCCAGCAGTGACCCGTTGACGGGAGAGCAGTTCTTC. Its translation: CASSDPLTGEQFF. The chain is built from TRBV25-1 and TRBJ2-1, with D possibly being TRBD2 (5 bases). From germline, CDR1 is MGHDK and CDR2 SYGVNS. This CDR3 is built from 13 residues. V lost 3 bases to trimming and J lost 10 bases, with 13 bases between them.

The chain is built from TRBV15 and TRBJ1-4; a possible D gene is TRBD1 (6 bases). CDR1 and CDR2 (germline): LNHNV, YYDKDF (reference sequence). This CDR3 is 15 amino acids long. With 4 bases removed from V and 7 bases from J, the gap between germline ends came to 16 bases. Written as DNA, the CDR3 is TGTGCCACCAGCATTGAGGCAGGGGTGGGTGAAAAACTGTTTTTT. It is translated as CATSIEAGVGEKLFF. Full variable domain (outside the CDR3, taken from reference TRBV15 and TRBJ1-4): DAMVIQNPRYQVTQFGKPVTLSCSQTLNHNVMYWYQQKSSQAPKLLFHYYDKDFNNEADTPDNFQSRRPNTSFCFLDIRSPGLGDTAMYLCATSIEAGVGEKLFFGSGTQLSVL.

The V gene is TRBV5-1, the J gene TRBJ2-2; D is possibly TRBD1 (5 bases). Germline V gene lookup returns CDR1 SGHRS and CDR2 YFSETQ. This CDR3 spans 15 amino acids. The V gene lost 5 bases and the J gene lost 5 bases, with 16 bases spanning the gap. Written as DNA, the CDR3 is TGCGCCAGCAGTTTGAGAGGAGACAGAACCGGGGAGCTGTTTTTT. This sequence encodes CASSLRGDRTGELFF.

V and J are TRBV15 and TRBJ2-2, with TRBD1 as a possible D gene (6 bases). The CDR3 sequence is 16 residues long. The V end was cut by 5 bases, the J end by 4 bases, with 17 bases between. Germline V gene sequence: CDR1 LNHNV, CDR2 YYDKDF (reference sequence). CDR3 loop: CATSPKRGIGTGELFF. CDR3 nucleotides: TGTGCCACCAGCCCTAAGAGGGGGATCGGCACCGGGGAGCTGTTTTTT.

The chain couples TRBV30 to TRBJ1-1; D remains unclear. CDR1 is GTSNPN, CDR2 SVGIG, per germline (reference sequence). The CDR3 sequence is 13 residues long. V was cut by 3 bases and J by 1 base, with 9 bases left in between. Here the CDR3 reads CAWREQRNTEAFF. CDR3 sequence (DNA): TGTGCCTGGAGGGAACAGAGGAACACTGAAGCTTTCTTT.

V usage is TRBV2 and J usage is TRBJ2-1; no clear D. There are 10 residues in the CDR3. Germline CDR1 reads SNHLY; CDR2 reads FYNNEI. V was shortened by 6 bases and J by 7 bases, with 4 bases between the two germline ends. CDR3 region: CASSGNEQFF. CDR3 coding DNA: TGTGCCAGCAGCGGGAATGAGCAGTTCTTC.

This chain connects TRBV6-5 to TRBJ2-7; possible D gene TRBD2, 7 bases. V lost 2 bases and J 2 bases, leaving 16 bases between the germline ends. This CDR3 has 16 residues. Germline lookup yields CDR1 MNHEY and CDR2 SVGAGI. The DNA for the CDR3 is TGTGCCAGCAGTTACAACCCCCTAGGGGGGGCCTACGAGCAGTACTTC. Amino acids: CASSYNPLGGAYEQYF.

This clone was detected only once. This chain links TRBV27 with TRBJ1-1, with D hard to call. The germline V and J ends were trimmed by 3 bases and 1 base, with 6 bases remaining between them. Per germline, CDR1 MNHEY and CDR2 SMNVEV (reference sequence). This CDR3 is 13 amino acids long. CDR3 region: CASSLGRNTEAFF. The CDR3 region has the DNA TGTGCCAGCAGTTTGGGCAGGAACACTGAAGCTTTCTTT.

V and J are TRBV19 and TRBJ1-5; possible D gene TRBD1, 5 bases. CDR3 length: 15 residues. Germline CDR1 LNHDA, CDR2 SQIVND (reference sequence). The ends were cut back, 6 bases at V and 0 bases at J, with 12 bases in the middle. The CDR3 DNA sequence: TGTGCCAGTAGCCAGACAGAATATAGCAATCAGCCCCAGCATTTT. This sequence encodes CASSQTEYSNQPQHF. The whole variable domain, remainder taken from reference TRBV19 and TRBJ1-5, is DGGITQSPKYLFRKEGQNVTLSCEQNLNHDAMYWYRQDPGQGLRLIYYSQIVNDFQKGDIAEGYSVSREKKESFPLTVTSAQKNPTAFYLCASSQTEYSNQPQHFGDGTRLSIL.

CDR3 residues: CAISEVWGQLPQHF. In DNA, the CDR3 is TGTGCCATCAGTGAGGTCTGGGGGCAATTGCCCCAGCATTTT. V is TRBV10-3 and J is TRBJ1-5; D possibly corresponds to TRBD1 (6 bases). Germline CDR1 ENHRY, CDR2 SYGVKD. The CDR3 runs 14 residues. The V end lost 2 bases, the J end lost 9 bases, and 14 bases lay between the germline ends.

The gene calls are TRBV4-3 and TRBJ2-1, with TRBD1 matching over 9 bases. This CDR3 is built from 16 residues. V was pared by 4 bases and J by 7 bases, with 11 bases of the junction left unmatched. Looked up from germline, CDR1 is LGHNA and CDR2 is YSLEER. CDR3 amino acids: CASSPTPGQGGNEQFF. The DNA for the CDR3 is TGCGCCAGCAGCCCTACCCCGGGACAGGGAGGGAATGAGCAGTTCTTC.

This chain connects TRBV30 to TRBJ1-4, with D possibly matching TRBD1 (5 bases). Trimming shortened V by 3 bases and J by 4 bases, and 15 bases separated the two germline ends. Germline-derived CDR1 and CDR2 are GTSNPN and SVGIG (reference sequence). The CDR3 extends over 15 amino acids. Here the CDR3 DNA reads TGTGCCTGGAGCGTAGGACGGGGGGTTAATGAAAAACTGTTTTTT. Encoded protein: CAWSVGRGVNEKLFF.

The rearrangement uses TRBV14 and TRBJ2-7; 9 bases line up with TRBD1. The CDR3 covers 15 residues. CDR1 and CDR2 from the germline V gene are SGHDN and FVKESK. The trim removed 6 bases at V and 5 bases at J, leaving 11 bases unmatched. The CDR3 is CASSFTGGPLNEQYF. CDR3 DNA sequence: TGTGCCAGCAGTTTCACAGGGGGCCCTTTAAACGAGCAGTACTTC.